The 16 T cell receptor beta chains below were found in one sample sequenced in a study of brain metastases from non-small cell lung cancer. Profiling relied on immunoSEQ multiplex PCR, and the TCRdb table lists in-frame clones only, not all of them. The sample consists of fewer than 2,500 clones, about 84% of them appearing once. Sequenced: primary lung tumor tissue. These receptors originate from a donor aged 40 or older with non-small cell lung cancer.

The chain combines TRBV19 with TRBJ2-1; no clear D. V was pared by 5 bases and J by 4 bases, with 9 bases between. CDR3 size: 13 residues. From germline, CDR1 is LNHDA and CDR2 SQIVND (reference sequence). CDR3 sequence reads: CASSRTIYNEQFF. CDR3 nucleotides: TGTGCCAGTAGTCGCACAATATACAATGAGCAGTTCTTC. Variable domain in full (rest from reference TRBV19 and TRBJ2-1): DGGITQSPKYLFRKEGQNVTLSCEQNLNHDAMYWYRQDPGQGLRLIYYSQIVNDFQKGDIAEGYSVSREKKESFPLTVTSAQKNPTAFYLCASSRTIYNEQFFGPGTRLTVL.

The CDR3 sequence is CASNQGGPDNEQFF. CDR3 DNA: TGTGCCAGTAACCAGGGGGGTCCAGACAATGAGCAGTTCTTC. The genes are TRBV19 and TRBJ2-1; tentatively, D is TRBD1 (7 bases). The CDR3 runs 14 residues. Germline V gene lookup returns CDR1 LNHDA and CDR2 SQIVND (reference sequence). V was clipped by 7 bases and J by 5 bases, with 15 bases between them. Drawing the rest from reference TRBV19 and TRBJ2-1, the complete variable domain is DGGITQSPKYLFRKEGQNVTLSCEQNLNHDAMYWYRQDPGQGLRLIYYSQIVNDFQKGDIAEGYSVSREKKESFPLTVTSAQKNPTAFYLCASNQGGPDNEQFFGPGTRLTVL.

V is TRBV18 and J is TRBJ2-1; TRBD1 is a possible D gene (5 bases). Germline assignment: CDR1 KGHSH and CDR2 LQKENI. The V gene lost 9 bases and the J gene lost 3 bases, with 15 bases spanning the gap. The CDR3 has 14 amino acids. The CDR3 region is CASAEGAGYNEQFF. CDR3 nucleotides: TGTGCCAGTGCGGAAGGGGCAGGCTACAATGAGCAGTTCTTC.

The rearrangement links TRBV2 to TRBJ1-5; TRBD1 matches 7 bases. The J segment lost 4 bases and the V segment lost 7 bases, leaving 7 bases of the junction unmatched. Germline CDR1 reads SNHLY; CDR2 reads FYNNEI. This CDR3 region has 14 residues. For the CDR3, the DNA is TGTGCCAGCACCCGCCAGACAGGGAATCAGCCCCAGCATTTT. Translating it yields CASTRQTGNQPQHF. Filled out from reference TRBV2 and TRBJ1-5, the complete variable domain reads EPEVTQTPSHQVTQMGQEVILRCVPISNHLYFYWYRQILGQKVEFLVSFYNNEISEKSEIFDDQFSVERPDGSNFTLKIRSTKLEDSAMYFCASTRQTGNQPQHFGDGTRLSIL.

Points on this clone: Other DNA sequences of this sample code for an identical CDR3. V gene TRBV7-2 combines with J gene TRBJ2-7; D is undetermined. The CDR3 is made up of 14 amino acids. CDR1 SGHTA and CDR2 FQGNSA come from the germline V gene. V was trimmed by 1 base and J by 2 bases, leaving 9 bases between them. This chain's CDR3 is CASSLDPGTYEQYV. CDR3 nucleotides: TGTGCCAGCAGCTTAGACCCCGGCACCTACGAGCAGTACGTC.

V and J are TRBV4-3 and TRBJ2-4; D might be TRBD1 (5 bases). Trimming removed 0 bases from V and 1 base from J, with 19 bases in between. From germline, CDR1 is LGHNA and CDR2 YSLEER. The CDR3 totals 19 residues. In nucleotides, the CDR3 is TGCGCCAGCAGCCAAGAAAAGGGGATGGTGTGGGGTGCCAAAAACATTCAGTACTTC. It codes for CASSQEKGMVWGAKNIQYF.

The rearrangement links TRBV5-4 to TRBJ2-1, with D perhaps TRBD2 (6 bases). Trimming removed 4 bases from V and 0 bases from J, with 11 bases in between. The length of the CDR3 is 15 residues. Germline CDR1 is SGHNT and CDR2 is YYREEE (reference sequence). DNA for the CDR3: TGTGCCAGCAGCGTTAGCGGAGACTCCTACAATGAGCAGTTCTTC. Translated, it gives CASSVSGDSYNEQFF.

The gene calls are TRBV4-1 and TRBJ2-1, with D perhaps TRBD2 (6 bases). V was clipped by 3 bases and J by 5 bases, with 14 bases between them. This CDR3 contains 15 residues. Germline CDR1 and CDR2: MGHRA and YSYEKL. The CDR3 DNA sequence: TGCGCCAGCAGCCATGGACTAAGGGGTAACAATGAGCAGTTCTTC. It translates to CASSHGLRGNNEQFF.

The chain recombines TRBV12-3 or TRBV12-4 with TRBJ2-7, with a possible D match to TRBD2 (5 bases). The CDR3 contains 13 residues. Trimming stripped 6 bases from V and 0 bases from J, with 9 bases between. CDR3 sequence: CASSKGSSYEQYV. CDR3 nucleotides: TGTGCCAGCAGCAAAGGGAGCTCCTACGAGCAGTACGTC.

Notes on this clone: Its ends do not fully match the called genes, so a read error is possible. V gene TRBV6-2 or TRBV6-3 combines with J gene TRBJ1-2; D unresolved. This CDR3 spans 18 amino acids. Germline V CDR1 and CDR2: MNHEY, SVGEGT. CDR3 amino acids: CASSSISIAGRSKQGYTF. CDR3 sequence (DNA): TGTGCCAGCAGTTCCATCTCCATCGCCGGACGCTCTAAGCAAGGCTACACTTTC.

The chain employs TRBV30 and TRBJ1-2, with 12 bases that match TRBD1. CDR1 and CDR2 from the germline V gene are GTSNPN and SVGIG (reference sequence). The CDR3 spans 14 residues. Germline trimming cut 1 base from V and 13 bases from J; bases unmatched to any gene: 10. The CDR3 reads CAWSAGDRGPRCTF. The CDR3 bases are TGTGCCTGGAGTGCTGGGGACAGGGGGCCCCGGTGCACCTTC.

This clone was recorded a few times. V usage is TRBV19 and J usage is TRBJ2-1; D not certain. Trimming left V 2 bases short and J 0 bases short, with 8 bases between. The CDR3 spans 15 residues. CDR1 and CDR2 (germline): LNHDA, SQIVND (reference sequence). The CDR3 nucleotides read TGTGCCAGTAGTATACCGGGTCTCTCCTACAATGAGCAGTTCTTC. Translating it yields CASSIPGLSYNEQFF.

As for this clone: A read error may produce the germline difference seen at one junction end. The V gene is TRBV19, the J gene TRBJ1-6, with no clear D. This CDR3 comprises 13 residues. Germline V lookup: CDR1 LNHDA, CDR2 SQIVND (reference sequence). CDR3 nucleotides: TGTGCCAGTAGTATGACGGAGAATTCACCCCTTTACTTT. This codes for CASSMTENSPLYF.

The chain recombines TRBV6-5 with TRBJ1-2; no definite D call. This CDR3 has 14 residues. Germline V CDR1 and CDR2: MNHEY, SVGAGI. V was shortened by 0 bases and J by 2 bases, with 7 bases between the two germline ends. The CDR3 DNA follows: TGTGCCAGCAGTTACTCGGCGGGAAACTATGGCTACACCTTC. Translating gives CASSYSAGNYGYTF.

This sequence joins TRBV18 and TRBJ1-2; weak D call: TRBD1 (5 bases). Per germline, CDR1 KGHSH and CDR2 LQKENI. V lost 5 bases and J lost 2, with 12 bases in between. The CDR3 totals 14 residues. As DNA, the CDR3 is TGTGCCAGCTCAGTTTCTCGGGACAACTATGGCTACACCTTC. Amino acids: CASSVSRDNYGYTF.

The genes are TRBV7-2 and TRBJ2-1; a weak D match, TRBD2 (5 bases). This CDR3 contains 15 residues. V gave up 5 bases and J gave up 6 bases, with 17 bases separating them. Per the germline V gene, CDR1 is SGHTA and CDR2 is FQGNSA. CDR3 bases: TGTGCCAGCAGCCCCCCCGGACGGGGTTTCAATGAGCAGTTCTTC. This gives the protein CASSPPGRGFNEQFF.